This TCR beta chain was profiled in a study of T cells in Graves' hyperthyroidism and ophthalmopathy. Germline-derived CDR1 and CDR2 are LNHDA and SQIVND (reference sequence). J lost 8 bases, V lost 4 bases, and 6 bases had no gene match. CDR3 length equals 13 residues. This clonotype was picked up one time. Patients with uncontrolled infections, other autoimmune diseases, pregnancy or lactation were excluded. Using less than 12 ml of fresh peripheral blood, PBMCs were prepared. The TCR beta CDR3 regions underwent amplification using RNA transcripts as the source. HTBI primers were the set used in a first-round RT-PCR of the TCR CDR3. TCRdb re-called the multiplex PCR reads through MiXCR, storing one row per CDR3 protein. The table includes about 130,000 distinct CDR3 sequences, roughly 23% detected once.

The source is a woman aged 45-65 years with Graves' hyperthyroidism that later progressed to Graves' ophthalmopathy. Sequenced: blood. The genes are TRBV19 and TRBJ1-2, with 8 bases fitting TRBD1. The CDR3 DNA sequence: TGTGCCAGTAGTACTCGGACAGGGAACGGCTACACCTTC. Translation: CASSTRTGNGYTF.